This entry features one T cell receptor beta chain sequence. Its cognate antigen is unknown. Data came from immunoSEQ multiplex PCR; TCRdb stores just in-frame clones and leaves some out. The table has roughly 29,000 clones, about 90% seen once. This sample was taken from a study of chemoradiotherapy in HPV16-positive cancers. For the study at large: Candidate HPV-specific clones and shared TCR motifs came from a couple of HPV16-positive patients.

Samples were taken several times over chemoradiotherapy. V dropped 0 bases and J dropped 0 bases, with 6 bases sitting between them. This CDR3 is 15 amino acids long. From germline, CDR1 is MNHEY and CDR2 SVGAGI. Broader study findings: Candidate HPV-specific clones and E7-related TCR motifs grew in tumor during treatment. HPV-specific T cells were functionally defined from only two HPV16-positive patients.

The specimen was blood, collected from a patient who underwent chemoradiotherapy. This sequence joins TRBV6-5 and TRBJ1-3; D gene unclear. The source is a human donor with HPV-associated anogenital cancer. CDR3 residues: CASSYSGSSGNTIYF. CDR3 sequence (DNA): TGTGCCAGCAGTTACTCGGGGAGCTCTGGAAACACCATATATTTT.